A single T cell receptor (beta chain) is shown here with its context. As yet, its antigen is unknown. The data originate from a study of cytomegalovirus exposure and HLA in healthy donors. Points from the study as a whole: Previous analysis showed most TCR beta V segments were productive about 87% or about 30% of the time. When a later analysis compared HLA-associated TCR beta chains with equally common others, the HLA-associated chains turned out to be more clonally expanded and to have lower generation probabilities.

Primers for the PCR totalled 60 Vbeta and 13 Jbeta. The assay was immunoSEQ multiplex PCR, and TCRdb's table has in-frame clones only and misses some. The sample comprises 130,000 or so clones, over 80% of which are singletons, and 2% to 2.5% rests with the top ten. In nominal health when sampled, donors likely had unrecorded immune exposures nonetheless. The CDR3 loop spans 17 amino acids. Unmatched junction bases numbered 12, after V lost 3 bases and J lost 0 bases. The V gene's germline CDR1 is SGHRS and CDR2 YFSETQ. This chain joins TRBV5-1 and TRBJ2-7; TRBD1 aligns across 7 bases. The TCR was taken from a man aged 25-45 years in good health and CMV-seronegative. The sequencing input was PBMCs. CDR3 protein: CASSWSGDPGGSYEQYF. In nucleotides, the CDR3 is TGCGCCAGCAGCTGGTCTGGAGATCCAGGGGGCTCCTACGAGCAGTACTTC.